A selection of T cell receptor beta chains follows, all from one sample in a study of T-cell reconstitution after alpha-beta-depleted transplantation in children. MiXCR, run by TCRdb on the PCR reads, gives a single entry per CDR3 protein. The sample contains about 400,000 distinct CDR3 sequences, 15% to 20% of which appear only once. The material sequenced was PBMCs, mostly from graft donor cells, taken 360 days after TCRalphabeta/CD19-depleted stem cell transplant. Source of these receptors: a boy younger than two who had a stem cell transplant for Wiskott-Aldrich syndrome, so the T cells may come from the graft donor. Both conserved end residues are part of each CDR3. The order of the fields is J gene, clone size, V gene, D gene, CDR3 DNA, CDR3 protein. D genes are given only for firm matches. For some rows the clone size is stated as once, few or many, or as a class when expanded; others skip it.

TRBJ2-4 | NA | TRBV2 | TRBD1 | TGTGCCAGCAGGACAGGGGGCTTAAACATTCAGTACTTC | CASRTGGLNIQYF
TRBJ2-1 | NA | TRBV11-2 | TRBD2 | TGTGCCAGCAGTCCCTCTGTCGTAGCGGGGGGCTCCTACAATGAGCAGTTCTTC | CASSPSVVAGGSYNEQFF
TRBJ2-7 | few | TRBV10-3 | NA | TGTGCCACCGATTGGGGCGGCGGTTACGAGCAGTACTTC | CATDWGGGYEQYF
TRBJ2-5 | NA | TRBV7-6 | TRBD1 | TGTGCCAGCAGCCAGGGGGTCCTCAGGGAGACCCAGTACTTC | CASSQGVLRETQYF
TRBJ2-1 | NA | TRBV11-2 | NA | TGTGCCAGCAGCTTAGTGATGCGAAGCTCCTACAATGAGCAGTTCTTC | CASSLVMRSSYNEQFF
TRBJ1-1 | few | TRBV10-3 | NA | TGTGCCATCAGTGAGCGGAACACTGAAGCTTTCTTT | CAISERNTEAFF
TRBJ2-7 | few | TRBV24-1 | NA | TGTGCCACCCGCATGGACCGCCTGCACTTC | CATRMDRLHF
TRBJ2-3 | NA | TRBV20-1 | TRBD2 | TGCAGTGCGCCCAGGACTAGCGGGAGTTTTACTAGCACAGATACGCAGTATTTT | CSAPRTSGSFTSTDTQYF
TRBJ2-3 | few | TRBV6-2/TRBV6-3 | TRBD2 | TGTGCCAGCAGCTCCCAACCGGGACTAGCGGCCCAGAGGAGTGGCACAGATACGCAGTATTTT | CASSSQPGLAAQRSGTDTQYF
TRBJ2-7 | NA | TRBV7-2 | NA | TGTGCCAGCAGCTTAGGTCCAGGGGACTACGAGCAGTACTTC | CASSLGPGDYEQYF
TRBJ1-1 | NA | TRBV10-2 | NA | TGCGCCAGCAGTGAGGGTCACACTGAAGCTTTCTTT | CASSEGHTEAFF
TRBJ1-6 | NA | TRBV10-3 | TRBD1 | TGTGCCATCAGTGGGACAGGGGATTCACCCCTCCACTTT | CAISGTGDSPLHF
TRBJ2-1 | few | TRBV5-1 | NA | TGCGCCAGCAGCTCGCGGCTATACAATGAGCAGTTCTTC | CASSSRLYNEQFF
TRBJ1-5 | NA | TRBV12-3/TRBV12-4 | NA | TGTGCCAGCAGTCTGGGGGCTTATAGCAATCAGCCCCAGCATTTT | CASSLGAYSNQPQHF
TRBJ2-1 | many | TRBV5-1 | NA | TGCGCCAGCAGCTTGCCCACTAGTAATGAGCAGTTCTTC | CASSLPTSNEQFF
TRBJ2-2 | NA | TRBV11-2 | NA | TGTGCCAGCAGCTTATGGGGGGCGGACACCGGGGAGCTGTTTTTT | CASSLWGADTGELFF
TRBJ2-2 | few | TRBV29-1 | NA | TGCAGCGTTGAAGCGGGATTCACCGGGGAGCTGTTTTTT | CSVEAGFTGELFF
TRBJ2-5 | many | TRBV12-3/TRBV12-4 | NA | TGTGCCAGCAGGCAAGGGGAGACCCAGTACTTC | CASRQGETQYF
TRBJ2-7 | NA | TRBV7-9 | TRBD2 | TGTGCCAGCAGCTTAGGCGCACTAGCGGGAGGAGGCTACGAGCAGTACTTC | CASSLGALAGGGYEQYF
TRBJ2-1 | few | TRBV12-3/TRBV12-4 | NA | TGTGCCAGCAGTTTAGAAGGGGGATTCAAGCAGTTCTTC | CASSLEGGFKQFF
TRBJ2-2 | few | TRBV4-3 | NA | TGCGCCAGCAGCCAAGATTATCCGTACACCGGGGAGCTGTTTTTT | CASSQDYPYTGELFF
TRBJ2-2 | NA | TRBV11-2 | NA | TGTGCCAGCAGCTCCCCTCGGACCGGGGAGCTGTTTTTT | CASSSPRTGELFF
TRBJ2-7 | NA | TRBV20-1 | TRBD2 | TGCAGTGCTAGAGGACTAGCGGGAGGCTACGAGCAGTACTTC | CSARGLAGGYEQYF
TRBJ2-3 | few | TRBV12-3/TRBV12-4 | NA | TGTGCCAGCAGTTCCACGGACAGCCGATATACGCAGTATTTT | CASSSTDSRYTQYF
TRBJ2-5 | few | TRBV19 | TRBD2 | TGTGCCAGCATTGGACTAGCGGGAGTCGAGACCCAGTACTTC | CASIGLAGVETQYF
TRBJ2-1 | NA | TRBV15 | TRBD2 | TGTGCCACCAGCGATATGACTAGCTGCATGAACAATGAGCAGTTCTTC | CATSDMTSCMNNEQFF
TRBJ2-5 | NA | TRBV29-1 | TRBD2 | TGCAGCGTTCCGGGAGGGCAAGAGACCCAGTACTTC | CSVPGGQETQYF
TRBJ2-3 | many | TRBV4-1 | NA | TGCGCCAGCAGCCAAGAAGCTAGAGGTCACACAGATACGCAGTATTTT | CASSQEARGHTDTQYF
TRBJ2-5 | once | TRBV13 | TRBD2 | TGTGCCAGCAGCTTGGGACTAGCGGGAGGGAGTGAGACCCAGTACTTC | CASSLGLAGGSETQYF
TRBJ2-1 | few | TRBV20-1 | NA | TGCAGTGCTAGAGGGGTGAACCCCTACAATGAGCAGTTCTTC | CSARGVNPYNEQFF
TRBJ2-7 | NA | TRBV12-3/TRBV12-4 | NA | TGTGCCAGCAGTCAGCAGGACCACGAGCAGTACTTC | CASSQQDHEQYF
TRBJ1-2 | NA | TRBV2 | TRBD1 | TGTGCCAGCAGGGGGGACAGGGATGGCTATGGCTACACCTTC | CASRGDRDGYGYTF
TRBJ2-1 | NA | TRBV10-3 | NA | TGTGCCATCAGTGACGGGGGTCGGGGCAATGAGCAGTTCTTC | CAISDGGRGNEQFF
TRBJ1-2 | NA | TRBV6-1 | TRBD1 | TGTGCCAGCAGTGAAAACAGGGGATATGGCTACACCTTC | CASSENRGYGYTF
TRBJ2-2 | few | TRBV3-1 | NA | TGTGCCAGCAGCCGAGTGCCTGGCCGGAACACCGGGGAGCTGTTTTTT | CASSRVPGRNTGELFF
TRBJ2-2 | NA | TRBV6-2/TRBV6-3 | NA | TGTGCCAGCAGTTACTCCTGGTACCCTTCGAACACCGGGGAGCTGTTTTTT | CASSYSWYPSNTGELFF
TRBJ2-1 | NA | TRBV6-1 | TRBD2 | TGTGCCAGCGGTCGACCGGGAGGGGCCAGTGAGCAGTTCTTC | CASGRPGGASEQFF
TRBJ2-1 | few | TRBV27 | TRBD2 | TGTGCCAGCCAGCGGGGGGCCTTATACAATGAGCAGTTCTTC | CASQRGALYNEQFF
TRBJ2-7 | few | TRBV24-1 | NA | TGTGCCACCAGTGATCGGGACCCTTTCGAGCAGTACTTC | CATSDRDPFEQYF
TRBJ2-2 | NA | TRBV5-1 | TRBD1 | TGCGCCAGCAGCTTCCAGGGGGCCGGGGAGCTGTTTTTT | CASSFQGAGELFF
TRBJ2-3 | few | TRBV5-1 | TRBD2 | TGCGCCAGCAGCGTCGGACTAGCGGGGGAGACAGATACGCAGTATTTT | CASSVGLAGETDTQYF
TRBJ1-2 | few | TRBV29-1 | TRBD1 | TGCAGCGTTAGGACAGGGAGCTATGGCTACACCTTC | CSVRTGSYGYTF
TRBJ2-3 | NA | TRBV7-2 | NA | TGTGCCAGCAGCCCCAGACGGGCAGATACGCAGTATTTT | CASSPRRADTQYF
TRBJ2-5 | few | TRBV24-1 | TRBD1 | TGTGCCACCAGTGAGCCGGGACAGCAAGAGACCCAGTACTTC | CATSEPGQQETQYF
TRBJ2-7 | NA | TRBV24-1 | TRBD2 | TGTGCCACCAGTGATGGGGGACTAGCGGGGACCGAGCAGTACTTC | CATSDGGLAGTEQYF
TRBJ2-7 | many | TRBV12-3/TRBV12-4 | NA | TGTGCCAGCAGCTCCCGTCCCCCTTACGAGCAGTACTTC | CASSSRPPYEQYF
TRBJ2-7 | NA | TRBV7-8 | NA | TGTGCCAGCAGCTTAGTGGGGCAGGGGATCCACGAGCAGTACTTC | CASSLVGQGIHEQYF
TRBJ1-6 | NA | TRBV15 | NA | TGTGCCACCAGCCGAAGTAAGAGGGAAGGCTCACCCCTCCACTTT | CATSRSKREGSPLHF
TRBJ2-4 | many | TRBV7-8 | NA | TGTGCCAGCAGCTTAGGCATATGGTTCGAAAACATTCAGTACTTC | CASSLGIWFENIQYF
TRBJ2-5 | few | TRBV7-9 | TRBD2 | TGTGCCAGCAGCCGCCACGGGGCGGGGGTCCAAGAGACCCAGTACTTC | CASSRHGAGVQETQYF
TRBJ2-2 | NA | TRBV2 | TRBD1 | TGTGCCAGCAGTGGTCGGACAGGGGGCGTCTCCGGGGAGCTGTTTTTT | CASSGRTGGVSGELFF
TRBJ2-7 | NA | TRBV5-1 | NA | TGCGCCAGCAGACGGGACTTGGCAACCTACGAGCAGTACTTC | CASRRDLATYEQYF
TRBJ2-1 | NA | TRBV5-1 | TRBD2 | TGCGCCAGCAGCCAGGTGGCGGGAGGTAATGAGCAGTTCTTC | CASSQVAGGNEQFF
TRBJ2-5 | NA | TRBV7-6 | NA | TGTGCCAGCAGCTATTTGGCTGTGGGAGGTGAAAGGGTAGAGACCCAGTACTTC | CASSYLAVGGERVETQYF
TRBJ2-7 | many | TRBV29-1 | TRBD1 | TGCAGCGGGGGACAGGGGGGGAGCTACGAGCAGTACTTC | CSGGQGGSYEQYF
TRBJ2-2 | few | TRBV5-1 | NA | TGCGCCAGCAGCTTGGCCCAGGGCAACGGGGAGCTGTTTTTT | CASSLAQGNGELFF
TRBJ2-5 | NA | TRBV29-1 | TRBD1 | TGCAGCGTTGCGTACAGGGGGTCCCAAGAGACCCAGTACTTC | CSVAYRGSQETQYF
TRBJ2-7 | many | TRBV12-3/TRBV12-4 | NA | TGTGCCAGCAGTTTCAACAGGGACTACGAGCAGTACTTC | CASSFNRDYEQYF